This passage covers 2 T cell receptor beta chains from one sample sequenced in a study of T-cell memory formation after mild COVID-19. MiXCR, applied by TCRdb to the 5' RACE reads, yields one record per CDR3 protein. The profile covers a few hundred thousand distinct CDR3 sequences, with 25% to 30% appearing a single time and approximately 15% taken by the ten largest. Source material: PBMCs or a T cell subset sorted from them (not recorded which). All receptors come from an adult woman who had mild COVID-19 (a few samples of this study predate the infection). Cell type and time point are not known.

The chain has TRBV12-3 or TRBV12-4 and TRBJ2-4; 8 positions agree with TRBD1. V shed 2 bases and J 1 base; nucleotides not matched to a gene: 4. This CDR3 spans 16 amino acids. The CDR3 DNA reads as TGTGCCAGCAGTTTATGGACAGGGAGGGCCAAAAACATTCAGTACTTC. Residues: CASSLWTGRAKNIQYF.

The chain links TRBV12-3 or TRBV12-4 to TRBJ2-5; D call uncertain. V was shortened by 3 bases and J by 5 bases, with 10 bases between the two germline ends. This CDR3 is 13 amino acids long. The CDR3, as DNA: TGTGCCAGCAGTTTTGGGCCTCTGGAGACCCAGTACTTC. Translated, it gives CASSFGPLETQYF.